What follows are 15 T cell receptor beta chains derived from one specimen sequenced in a study of control samples from healthy donors and cancer patients. TCRdb's copy holds only in-frame clones and misses some; the assay was immunoSEQ multiplex PCR. The sample holds 78,000 or so clones, around four fifths seen once. Sequencing was carried out using blood. These receptors were collected from a man in his fifties in good health.

CDR3 nucleotide sequence: TGCGCCAGCAGCTCCGAGGGGGCGCTATGGGAGCCCCAGCATTTT. This translates into CASSSEGALWEPQHF. The gene calls are TRBV5-1 and TRBJ1-5; 7 bases align to TRBD1. The V and J ends lost 3 bases and 8 bases, in that order; junction bases with no gene match: 11. The CDR3 is 15 residues long. From germline, CDR1 is SGHRS and CDR2 YFSETQ.

The chain's CDR3 is CASSPGTADTGELFF. CDR3 nucleotide sequence: TGTGCCAGCAGCCCCGGGACAGCCGACACCGGGGAGCTGTTTTTT. The chain has TRBV5-5 and TRBJ2-2; 7 bases are shared with TRBD1. The CDR3 totals 15 residues. The trim removed 4 bases at V and 3 bases at J, leaving 6 bases unmatched. The V gene's germline CDR1 is SGHKS and CDR2 YYEKEE (reference sequence).

The chain is built from TRBV5-6 and TRBJ2-1, with D possibly matching TRBD2 (6 bases). V was pared by 4 bases and J by 2 bases, with 16 bases between. The germline V gene has CDR1 SGHDT and CDR2 YYEEEE. The CDR3 loop spans 16 amino acids. In nucleotides, the CDR3 is TGTGCCAGCAGCGGCCTCGAGGGACTTGCCTACAATGAGCAGTTCTTC. Amino acid sequence: CASSGLEGLAYNEQFF.

J is TRBJ2-1 and V is TRBV6-5; the D gene is possibly TRBD2 (5 bases). The length of the CDR3 is 15 residues. Per germline, CDR1 MNHEY and CDR2 SVGAGI. Trimming stripped 4 bases from V and 8 bases from J, with 18 bases between. This CDR3 reads CASSSIAHLAYEQFF. Written as DNA, the CDR3 is TGTGCCAGCAGTTCCATAGCCCACCTAGCTTATGAGCAGTTCTTC.

Only a few counts were recorded for this clone. The chain has TRBV7-9 and TRBJ2-2; D is ambiguous. Germline CDR1 reads SEHNR; CDR2 reads FQNEAQ (reference sequence). The V end lost 4 bases, the J end lost 6 bases, and 9 bases lay between the germline ends. The length of the CDR3 is 13 residues. CDR3: CASSSTWAGELFF. CDR3 nucleotides: TGTGCCAGCAGCTCGACCTGGGCCGGGGAGCTGTTTTTT.

This chain uses TRBV6-5 with TRBJ2-5; 7 bases align to TRBD2. The CDR3 runs 15 residues. V shed 6 bases and J 5 bases; nucleotides not matched to a gene: 12. Per germline, CDR1 MNHEY and CDR2 SVGAGI. The DNA of the CDR3 is TGTGCCAGCAGGGCCCAACGGCAGGGAGGGGAGACCCAGTACTTC. Translated, it gives CASRAQRQGGETQYF.

The chain recombines TRBV5-1 with TRBJ2-3; 10 bases agree with TRBD2. The CDR3 spans 15 residues. Germline CDR1 and CDR2: SGHRS and YFSETQ. After removal of 2 bases from V and 5 bases from J, the junction contained 5 bases not matched to a gene. In nucleotides, the CDR3 is TGCGCCAGCAGCTTAGCGGGAGGGCCGGGAGATACGCAGTATTTT. This codes for CASSLAGGPGDTQYF.

The chain employs TRBV4-2 and TRBJ2-5; a weak D match, TRBD1 (6 bases). This CDR3 is built from 13 residues. V was shortened by 1 base and J by 3 bases, with 6 bases between the two germline ends. CDR1 is LGHNA and CDR2 is YNFKEQ in the germline V gene. This CDR3 is CASSQGQEETQYF. The CDR3 DNA reads TGTGCCAGCAGCCAAGGACAGGAAGAGACCCAGTACTTC.

The rearrangement uses TRBV9 and TRBJ1-3; D not resolved. The germline CDR1 and CDR2 sequences are SGDLS and YYNGEE. The V and J ends lost 4 bases and 0 bases respectively, with 14 bases between them. The CDR3 has 16 residues. CDR3 DNA sequence: TGTGCCAGCAGCCTGCGAGATATTACCTCTGGAAACACCATATATTTT. Encoded protein: CASSLRDITSGNTIYF.

V gene TRBV10-3 combines with J gene TRBJ1-2, with TRBD1 matching 7 bases. There are 17 residues in the CDR3. J was trimmed by 0 bases and V by 6 bases; bases with no gene match: 13. Germline V lookup: CDR1 ENHRY, CDR2 SYGVKD. As DNA, the CDR3 is TGTGCCATCAGGCCCGCCTCCGGGACAGCTTCTAACTATGGCTACACCTTC. Residues: CAIRPASGTASNYGYTF.

The chain recombines TRBV7-9 with TRBJ2-5; D is uncertain. The V end was cut by 1 base, the J end by 3 bases, with 3 bases between. Germline V gives CDR1 SEHNR, CDR2 FQNEAQ (reference sequence). This CDR3 region has 12 residues. The CDR3 spells CASSLGKETQYF. The CDR3 DNA reads as TGTGCCAGCAGCTTAGGGAAAGAGACCCAGTACTTC. Looking up the rest from reference TRBV7-9 and TRBJ2-5 gives the full variable domain: DTGVSQNPRHKITKRGQNVTFRCDPISEHNRLYWYRQTLGQGPEFLTYFQNEAQLEKSRLLSDRFSAERPKGSFSTLEIQRTEQGDSAMYLCASSLGKETQYFGPGTRLLVL.

The chain carries TRBV27 and TRBJ2-7, with 8 bases matching TRBD1. The CDR3 totals 16 residues. Germline CDR1 is MNHEY and CDR2 is SMNVEV (reference sequence). Germline trimming cut 6 bases from V and 2 bases from J; bases unmatched to any gene: 12. The DNA of the CDR3 is TGTGCCAGCAGCCTGTGGGGGACAGGCAACACCTACGAGCAGTACTTC. Translated: CASSLWGTGNTYEQYF.

This chain connects TRBV6-4 to TRBJ2-1; the D gene is possibly TRBD2 (6 bases). V was clipped by 2 bases and J by 6 bases, with 8 bases between them. The germline gives CDR1 MRHNA, CDR2 SNTAGT. The CDR3 consists of 13 residues. The CDR3 DNA sequence: TGTGCCAGCAGTGACGGGGACTTCAATGAGCAGTTCTTC. Translating it yields CASSDGDFNEQFF.

This chain connects TRBV7-9 to TRBJ2-5; 9 bases map to TRBD2. Germline V gives CDR1 SEHNR, CDR2 FQNEAQ (reference sequence). This CDR3 has 14 residues. J was trimmed by 1 base and V by 6 bases; bases with no gene match: 3. The CDR3 reads CASRSSGVQETQYF. For the CDR3, the DNA is TGTGCCAGCAGATCTAGCGGGGTCCAAGAGACCCAGTACTTC.

The gene calls are TRBV6-5 and TRBJ1-5, with D tentatively TRBD1 (6 bases). The CDR3 extends over 14 amino acids. V shed 11 bases and J shed 2 bases, with 16 bases lying between them. The germline V gene has CDR1 MNHEY and CDR2 SVGAGI. CDR3 DNA: TGTGCCCGCGATGACAGGTGGGGCAATCAGCCCCAGCATTTT. It codes for CARDDRWGNQPQHF.